This section outlines one T cell receptor beta chain sequence together with its context. The CDR3 is 14 amino acids. Germline loops: CDR1 MNHEY, CDR2 SVGAGI. Trimming cost V 2 bases and J 1 base, with 8 bases left between them. This record comes from a study of T cell changes during pregnancy in multiple sclerosis. Some clones are missing from TCRdb's copy, which holds only in-frame ones; the method was immunoSEQ multiplex PCR. The sample has some 50,000 clones, just over 90% seen once. The TCR comes from a female donor with multiple sclerosis, enrolled in a pregnancy study. This rearrangement joins TRBV6-5 to TRBJ1-1; D remains ambiguous. This material consisted of CD4+ T cells from peripheral blood mononuclear cells, taken in the second trimester of pregnancy. Here the CDR3 reads CASSYDTKNTEAFF. The CDR3 bases are TGTGCCAGCAGTTACGACACAAAGAACACTGAAGCTTTCTTT.